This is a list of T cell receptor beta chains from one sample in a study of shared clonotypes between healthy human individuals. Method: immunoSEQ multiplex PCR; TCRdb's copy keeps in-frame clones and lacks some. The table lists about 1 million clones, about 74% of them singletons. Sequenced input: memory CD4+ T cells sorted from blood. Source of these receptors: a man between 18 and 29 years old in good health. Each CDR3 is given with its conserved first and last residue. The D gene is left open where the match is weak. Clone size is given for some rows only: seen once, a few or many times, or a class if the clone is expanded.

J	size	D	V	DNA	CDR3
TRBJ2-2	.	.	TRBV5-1	TGCGCCAGCAGCTTGAAAGTTTACACAGGGAGCACCGGGGAGCTGTTTTTT	CASSLKVYTGSTGELFF
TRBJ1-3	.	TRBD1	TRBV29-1	TGCAGCGGAACAGGGGGTGCTGGAAACACCATATATTTT	CSGTGGAGNTIYF
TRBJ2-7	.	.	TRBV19	TGTGCCACACGGACAGCTGGCTACGAGCAGTACTTC	CATRTAGYEQYF
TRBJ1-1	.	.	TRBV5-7	TGTGCCAGCAGCTTGGTTGTTGGGGCGAACACTGAAGCTTTCTTT	CASSLVVGANTEAFF
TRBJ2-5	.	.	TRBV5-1	TGCGCCAGCTCTGACGGGAGACCAAGATCTGGGAGCCAAGAGACCCAGTACTTC	CASSDGRPRSGSQETQYF
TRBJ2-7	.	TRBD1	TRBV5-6	TGTGCCAGCAGCTTGAGGACAGGGGGCCCTCGGTACGAGCAGTACTTC	CASSLRTGGPRYEQYF
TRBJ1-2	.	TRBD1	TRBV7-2	TGTGCCAGCAGCCCGGGACAGGGAGGTTACTATGGCTACACCTTC	CASSPGQGGYYGYTF
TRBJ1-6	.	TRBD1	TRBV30	TGTGCCTGGGAGGGGGCGCGGAAGGATTCACCCCTCCACTTT	CAWEGARKDSPLHF
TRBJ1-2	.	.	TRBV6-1	TGTGCCAGCAGTGTGGTGGCTTATGGCTACACCTTC	CASSVVAYGYTF
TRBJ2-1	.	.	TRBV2	TGTGCCAGCAGTGACAGGGGCAATGAGCAGTTCTTC	CASSDRGNEQFF
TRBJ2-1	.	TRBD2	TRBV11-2	TGTGCCAGCAGCTTAGCCGGACTAGCGGGGGGCTACAATGAGCAGTTCTTC	CASSLAGLAGGYNEQFF
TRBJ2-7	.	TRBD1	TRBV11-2	TGTGCCAGCTCCCCCGGGGGACAGGTAAGTTACGAGCAGTACTTC	CASSPGGQVSYEQYF
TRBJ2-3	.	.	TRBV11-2	TGTGCCAGCAGCTTAGGGGGACAAAAGAGCGCAGATACGCAGTATTTT	CASSLGGQKSADTQYF
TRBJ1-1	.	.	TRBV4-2	TGTGCCAGCAGTCGTACCGCAGGGCCCTTGAACACTGAAGCTTTCTTT	CASSRTAGPLNTEAFF
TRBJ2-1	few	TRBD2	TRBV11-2	TGTGCCAGCAGGCGACTAGCGAGGCCGGGAGAGCAGTTCTTC	CASRRLARPGEQFF
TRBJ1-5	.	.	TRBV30	TGTGCCTGGAGCAGAGGGGGTGGCAATCAGCCCCAGCATTTT	CAWSRGGGNQPQHF
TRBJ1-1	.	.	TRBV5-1	TGCGCCAGCAGCCCTCGGGGGCCCATGAGCACTGAAGCTTTCTTT	CASSPRGPMSTEAFF
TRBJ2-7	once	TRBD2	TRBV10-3	TGTGCCATCAGTGAAGGGGGTAGCGGGGCCTACGAGCAGTACTTC	CAISEGGSGAYEQYF
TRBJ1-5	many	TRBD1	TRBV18	TGTGCCAGCTCACCACAACAGGGGGATCAGCCCCAGCATTTT	CASSPQQGDQPQHF
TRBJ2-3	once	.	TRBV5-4	TGTGCCAGCAGCTTGCCGGGCACAGATACGCAGTATTTT	CASSLPGTDTQYF
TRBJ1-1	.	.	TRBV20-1	TGCAGTGCTAGGCCCTCATCTGAAGCTTTCTTT	CSARPSSEAFF
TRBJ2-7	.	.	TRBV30	TGTGCCCTGGGTACCTACGAGCAGTACTTC	CALGTYEQYF
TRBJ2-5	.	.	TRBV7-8	TGTGCCAGCAGCTTAGTACGGGGAGAAGAGACCCAGTACTTC	CASSLVRGEETQYF
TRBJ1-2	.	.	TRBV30	TGTGCCTGGAGCCGAGGTGGGGGCGGAAGCTACACCTTC	CAWSRGGGGSYTF
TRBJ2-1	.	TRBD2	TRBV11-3	TGTGCCAGCAGCTTGACTAGCGGGACCCACAATGAGCAGTTCTTC	CASSLTSGTHNEQFF
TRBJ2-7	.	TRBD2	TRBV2	TGTGCCAGCAGTGACGAGCGGGGGGCAAAAGAGCAGTACTTC	CASSDERGAKEQYF
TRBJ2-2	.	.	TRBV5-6	TGTGCCAGCAGCTTAAGGACAGGGAGGGACACCGGGGAGCTGTTTTTT	CASSLRTGRDTGELFF
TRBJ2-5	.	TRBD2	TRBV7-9	TGTGCCAGCAGCTTAGGTTGGTCTAGCGGGAGAGAGACCCAGTACTTC	CASSLGWSSGRETQYF
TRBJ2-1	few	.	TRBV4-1	TGCGCCAGCAGCCAAGACGGCCCTTACAATGAGCAGTTCTTC	CASSQDGPYNEQFF
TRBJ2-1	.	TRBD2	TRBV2	TGTGCCAGCAGTGGACTAGCCAATGAGCAGTTCTTC	CASSGLANEQFF
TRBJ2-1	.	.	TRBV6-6	TGTGCCAGCAGTTACGGAGGGGCCGCCTACAATGAGCAGTTCTTC	CASSYGGAAYNEQFF
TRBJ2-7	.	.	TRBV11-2	TGTGCCAGCAGCGAGCTGTACGAGCAGTACTTC	CASSELYEQYF
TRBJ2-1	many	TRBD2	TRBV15	TGTGCCACCAGCGGACTAGCGGGGGGCCACAATGAGCAGTTCTTC	CATSGLAGGHNEQFF
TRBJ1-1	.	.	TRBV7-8	TGTGCCAGCAGCTTAGGGGCAGGTAGGGGAAACACTGAAGCTTTCTTT	CASSLGAGRGNTEAFF
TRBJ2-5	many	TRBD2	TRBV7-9	TGTGCCAGCAGCTTAGGCGGGGGGGCCGCAGAGACCCAGTACTTC	CASSLGGGAAETQYF
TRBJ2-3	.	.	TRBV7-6	TGTGCCAGCAGCAAGACTAGTGTAGCGAATACGCAGTATTTT	CASSKTSVANTQYF
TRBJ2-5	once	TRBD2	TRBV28	TGTGCCAGCAGTTTCGGGACTAGCGGGGTGTTAGAGACCCAGTACTTC	CASSFGTSGVLETQYF
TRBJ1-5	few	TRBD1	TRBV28	TGTGCCAGCGGAAGGGACAGGCAGGGAGATCAGCCCCAGCATTTT	CASGRDRQGDQPQHF
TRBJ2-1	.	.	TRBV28	TGTGCCAGCCGAGGGGGGGCCCTCAATGAGCAGTTCTTC	CASRGGALNEQFF
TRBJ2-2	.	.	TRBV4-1	TGCGCCAGCAGCCTACCAGGGGCCACCGGGGAGCTGTTTTTT	CASSLPGATGELFF
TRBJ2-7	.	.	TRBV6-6	TGTGCCAGCAGTAGGGGTAATTTGGGAGAGCAGTACTTC	CASSRGNLGEQYF
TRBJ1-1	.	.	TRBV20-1	TGCAGGGTGACAGTGGCGCCTGAAGCTTTCTTT	CRVTVAPEAFF
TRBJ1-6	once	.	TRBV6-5	TGTGCCAGCAGGAGTCGGACTTATAATTCACCCCTCCACTTT	CASRSRTYNSPLHF
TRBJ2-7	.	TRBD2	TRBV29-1	TGCAGCGCTAAACTAGCGGGGGGAGCCGAGCAGTACTTC	CSAKLAGGAEQYF
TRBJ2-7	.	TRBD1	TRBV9	TGTGCCAGCAGCGTAGAGGACAGGGTGGGCGAGCAGTACTTC	CASSVEDRVGEQYF
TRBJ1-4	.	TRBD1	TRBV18	TGTGCCAGCTCACCATCTGCCCCAGGGGGCACGGTGAACGAAAAACTGTTTTTT	CASSPSAPGGTVNEKLFF
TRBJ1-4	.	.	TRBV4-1	TGCGCCAGCAGCCAAGATGCCCCCTTTGGGCAGGGCCTTAATGAAAAACTGTTTTTT	CASSQDAPFGQGLNEKLFF
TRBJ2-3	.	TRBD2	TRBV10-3	TGTGCCGTCTCACCGGGACTAGCGGGAGCAGATACGCAGTATTTT	CAVSPGLAGADTQYF
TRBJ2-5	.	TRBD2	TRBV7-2	TGTGCCAGCAGCTTCACTAGCGGGACTCAAGAGACCCAGTACTTC	CASSFTSGTQETQYF
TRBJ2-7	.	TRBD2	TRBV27	TGTGCCAGCAGTAGAGTAGCGGGGGGGGTCTCCTACGAGCAGTACTTC	CASSRVAGGVSYEQYF
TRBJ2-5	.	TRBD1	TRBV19	TGTGCCAGTAGTATAGGGACAGGCCACCAAGAGACCCAGTACTTC	CASSIGTGHQETQYF
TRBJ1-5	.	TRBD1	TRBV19	TGTGCCAGTAGTACCAGGGGGCCGAGCAATCAGCCCCAGCATTTT	CASSTRGPSNQPQHF
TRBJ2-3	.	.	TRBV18	TGTGCCAGCTCACCGCCGGCCCTGACAGATACGCAGTATTTT	CASSPPALTDTQYF
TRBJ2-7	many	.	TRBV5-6	TGTGCCAGCAGCTTGGCGGGGGGACAGCCCTACGAGCAGTACTTC	CASSLAGGQPYEQYF